The clone carrying this TCR beta chain came up many times. What it binds is not known. This sample was included in a study of human T cells and chemical hapten exposure. At the level of the study: The patients were mostly female; they had alopecia areata, totalis or universalis. Findings and caveats of the study: Those TCRs sitting above 1 in 1000 frequency stayed the same with DPC sensitization. Compared with pre-sensitization or healthy control sets, expanded TCRs clustered more.

Germline lookup yields CDR1 SGHNT and CDR2 YENEEA. V was clipped by 0 bases and J by 6 bases, with 8 bases between them. This CDR3 is built from 14 residues. Time point defined: pre-sensitization, week 0. Treatment here: therapeutic diphenylcyclopropenone sensitization with weekly scalp DPC. Extraction yielded total RNA from whole blood (unfractionated). In the original workflow: Individual samples carried between about 20,000 and 700,000 TCRs, with 80,000 to 100,000 as the median. Each CDR3 protein gets one entry after TCRdb re-called the RACE reads with MiXCR. What appears here as the V and J calls and clone size reflects TCRdb's work, not the paper's. The sample holds roughly 34,000 distinct CDR3 sequences; 10% are singletons and the top ten take 25% to 30%.

The chain carries TRBV11-3 and TRBJ2-2; no clear D gene. This TCR was sampled from a man between 45 and 60 years old with alopecia areata. Some clones in this sample may be carry-over from other donors' samples. The sample consisted of whole blood, taken in connection with sensitization to the hapten diphenylcyclopropenone (DPC). The CDR3 nucleotides read TGTGCCAGCAGCTTAGAACAGTCGTCCGGGGAGCTGTTTTTT. Residues: CASSLEQSSGELFF.